This T cell receptor beta chain was documented in a study of shared clonotypes between healthy human individuals. General observations from the study: Sampling covered blood only; tissue repertoires likely differ.

Naive CD8 cells were CD45RO-negative, positively selected for CCR7, excluding terminally differentiated effector memory CD45RA+ cells. Sequencing used immunoSEQ multiplex PCR; TCRdb keeps in-frame clones, though not all of them. The sample shows a few million clones, just over 90% of them seen only once. CDR1 and CDR2 from the germline V gene are SEHNR and FQNEAQ (reference sequence). The CDR3 sequence is 16 residues long. After removal of 5 bases from V and 7 bases from J, the junction contained 14 bases not matched to a gene. A word on this clone: Its antigen is not identified.

The sequenced sample consisted of naive CD8+ T cells from PBMCs. The source of this sequence is a man aged 18-30 years in good health. Some clones in this sample may be carry-over from other donors' samples. This sequence joins TRBV7-9 and TRBJ1-5; TRBD1 agrees at 7 bases. CDR3 amino acids: CASSIRQGSVEQPQHF. In nucleotides, the CDR3 is TGTGCCAGCAGCATTCGACAGGGCTCGGTGGAACAGCCCCAGCATTTT.